Shown below are 15 T cell receptor beta chains from a single sample sequenced in a study of shared clonotypes between healthy human individuals. TCRdb keeps only in-frame clones here, not all; method: immunoSEQ multiplex PCR. The sample shows about 2,500,000 clones, just over 90% of them seen only once. Sequences were obtained from naive CD4+ T cells sorted from blood. As to subset: CD45RA+ positively selected. Source of these receptors: a man between 18 and 29 years old in good health.

This clone was picked up a small number of times. The chain is built from TRBV4-2 and TRBJ1-5; D gene uncertain. This CDR3 region has 13 residues. Trimming pared 1 base from V and 8 bases from J, leaving 9 bases between. Germline-derived CDR1 and CDR2 are LGHNA and YNFKEQ. The CDR3 bases are TGTGCCAGCAGCCAAGGGGTCTGGGAGCCCCAGCATTTT. Its translation is CASSQGVWEPQHF.

V usage is TRBV7-9 and J usage is TRBJ2-3, with D perhaps TRBD2 (6 bases). Germline V gene sequence: CDR1 SEHNR, CDR2 FQNEAQ (reference sequence). The CDR3 is 17 residues long. Trimming shortened V by 1 base and J by 2 bases, and 16 bases separated the two germline ends. CDR3 nucleotide sequence: TGTGCCAGCAGCTTAGTGGGCGGGGTACTTCACACAGATACGCAGTATTTT. Translated: CASSLVGGVLHTDTQYF. Drawing the rest from reference TRBV7-9 and TRBJ2-3, the complete variable domain is DTGVSQNPRHKITKRGQNVTFRCDPISEHNRLYWYRQTLGQGPEFLTYFQNEAQLEKSRLLSDRFSAERPKGSFSTLEIQRTEQGDSAMYLCASSLVGGVLHTDTQYFGPGTRLTVL.

This clone was counted a few times. The V and J genes are TRBV30 and TRBJ1-5; possibly TRBD1 for D (6 bases). The ends were cut back, 0 bases at V and 5 bases at J, with 11 bases in the middle. CDR1 is GTSNPN and CDR2 is SVGIG in the germline V gene (reference sequence). The CDR3 loop spans 14 amino acids. CDR3 region: CAWSVSGGDQPQHF. CDR3 nucleotide sequence: TGTGCCTGGAGTGTAAGCGGGGGCGATCAGCCCCAGCATTTT.

This sequence joins TRBV27 and TRBJ1-1; tentative D call: TRBD1 (5 bases). There are 15 residues in the CDR3. V was pared by 5 bases and J by 5 bases, with 18 bases between. The V gene's germline CDR1 is MNHEY and CDR2 SMNVEV (reference sequence). The CDR3 nucleotides are TGTGCCAGCAGTGCAGCGTTGGGGGGGAGTACTGAAGCTTTCTTT. It is translated as CASSAALGGSTEAFF.

V usage is TRBV7-3 and J usage is TRBJ2-4; D is possibly TRBD2 (6 bases). V lost 3 bases and J lost 2, with 11 bases in between. CDR1 is SGHTA, CDR2 FQGTGA, per germline. CDR3 length: 15 residues. The CDR3 DNA sequence: TGTGCCAGCAGCTTGGAGGGCGCGCCCAAAAACATTCAGTACTTC. Residues: CASSLEGAPKNIQYF.

The V call is TRBV5-4, the J call TRBJ2-7; 7 nucleotides line up with TRBD1. Per the germline V gene, CDR1 is SGHNT and CDR2 is YYREEE (reference sequence). The trim removed 3 bases at V and 0 bases at J, leaving 6 bases unmatched. The CDR3 is 15 amino acids. Written as DNA, the CDR3 is TGTGCCAGCAGCTCAACAGGGGACAGCTCCTACGAGCAGTACTTC. Amino acids: CASSSTGDSSYEQYF.

The chain carries TRBV7-2 and TRBJ2-3; D is unclear. The germline V gene encodes CDR1 SGHTA and CDR2 FQGNSA. This CDR3 is 15 amino acids long. Between the trimmed V and J ends, which lost 1 base and 2 bases, there was a span of 10 bases. The CDR3 region has the DNA TGTGCCAGCAGCTTAGGCAACCTAATCACAGATACGCAGTATTTT. Amino acid sequence: CASSLGNLITDTQYF.

The J gene is TRBJ2-7, the V gene TRBV9, with 16 bases aligning to TRBD2. The junction had 17 bases not matched to a gene; V was cut back by 4 bases and J by 1 base. Germline V CDR1 and CDR2: SGDLS, YYNGEE. The CDR3 is 21 residues long. The CDR3 DNA reads as TGTGCCAGCAGCTACCCCGGAGGGACTAGCGGGGGGGCCCCTACGTCCTACGAGCAGTACTTC. Its translation: CASSYPGGTSGGAPTSYEQYF.

This chain connects TRBV2 to TRBJ1-3; D is undetermined. V was pared by 6 bases and J by 0 bases, with 6 bases between. Germline CDR1 and CDR2: SNHLY and FYNNEI. This CDR3 spans 13 amino acids. This CDR3 reads CASSWSSGNTIYF. The DNA of the CDR3 is TGTGCCAGCAGCTGGAGCTCTGGAAACACCATATATTTT.

Turning to this clone: Other DNA sequences in this specimen translate into the identical CDR3. The J gene is TRBJ1-4, the V gene TRBV7-2, with 8 positions matching TRBD1. There are 14 residues in the CDR3. With 4 bases clipped from V and 6 bases from J, the junction kept 4 bases outside the gene matches. CDR1 and CDR2 from the germline V gene are SGHTA and FQGNSA. The CDR3 nucleotides are TGTGCCAGCAGCTCCGGACAGGGCCATGAAAAACTGTTTTTT. The encoded protein is CASSSGQGHEKLFF.

The V gene is TRBV6-6, the J gene TRBJ1-4, with D hard to call. Trimming shortened V by 0 bases and J by 14 bases, and 7 bases separated the two germline ends. Per the germline V gene, CDR1 is MNHNY and CDR2 is SVGAGI (reference sequence). The CDR3 spans 11 residues. The CDR3 reads CASSYSGRLFF. As DNA, the CDR3 is TGTGCCAGCAGTTACTCGGGTAGGCTGTTTTTT.

The chain uses TRBV7-8 and TRBJ2-7, with a tentative D call TRBD1 (6 bases). V lost 1 base and J 2 bases, leaving 21 bases between the germline ends. This CDR3 spans 18 amino acids. Germline loops: CDR1 SGHVS, CDR2 FQNEAQ. The CDR3 coding sequence is TGTGCCAGCAGCTTAGGGAAAGAGTGGACAGCTTTTCCCTACGAGCAGTACTTC. Amino acids: CASSLGKEWTAFPYEQYF.

The chain links TRBV7-2 to TRBJ1-3; D remains unclear. V was shortened by 1 base and J by 0 bases, with 10 bases between the two germline ends. CDR1 SGHTA and CDR2 FQGNSA come from the germline V gene. The CDR3 totals 16 residues. The DNA of the CDR3 is TGTGCCAGCAGCTTAGGCCCTGTTATCTCTGGAAACACCATATATTTT. Residues: CASSLGPVISGNTIYF.

CDR3 nucleotide sequence: TGTGCCAGCAGCCACCCGACCGGCTATGGCTACACCTTC. Protein product: CASSHPTGYGYTF. The chain links TRBV13 to TRBJ1-2; D not resolved. Looked up from germline, CDR1 is PRHDT and CDR2 is FYEKMQ (reference sequence). The CDR3 covers 13 residues. Deletions cut 5 bases from V and 4 bases from J, with 11 bases between.

The J gene is TRBJ2-3, the V gene TRBV5-4; D is unclear. Germline CDR1 is SGHNT and CDR2 is YYREEE (reference sequence). The CDR3 extends over 16 amino acids. The V end was cut by 0 bases, the J end by 1 base, with 12 bases between. CDR3 bases: TGTGCCAGCAGCTTGGTGACGTTCCTGGGCACAGATACGCAGTATTTT. Translation: CASSLVTFLGTDTQYF.